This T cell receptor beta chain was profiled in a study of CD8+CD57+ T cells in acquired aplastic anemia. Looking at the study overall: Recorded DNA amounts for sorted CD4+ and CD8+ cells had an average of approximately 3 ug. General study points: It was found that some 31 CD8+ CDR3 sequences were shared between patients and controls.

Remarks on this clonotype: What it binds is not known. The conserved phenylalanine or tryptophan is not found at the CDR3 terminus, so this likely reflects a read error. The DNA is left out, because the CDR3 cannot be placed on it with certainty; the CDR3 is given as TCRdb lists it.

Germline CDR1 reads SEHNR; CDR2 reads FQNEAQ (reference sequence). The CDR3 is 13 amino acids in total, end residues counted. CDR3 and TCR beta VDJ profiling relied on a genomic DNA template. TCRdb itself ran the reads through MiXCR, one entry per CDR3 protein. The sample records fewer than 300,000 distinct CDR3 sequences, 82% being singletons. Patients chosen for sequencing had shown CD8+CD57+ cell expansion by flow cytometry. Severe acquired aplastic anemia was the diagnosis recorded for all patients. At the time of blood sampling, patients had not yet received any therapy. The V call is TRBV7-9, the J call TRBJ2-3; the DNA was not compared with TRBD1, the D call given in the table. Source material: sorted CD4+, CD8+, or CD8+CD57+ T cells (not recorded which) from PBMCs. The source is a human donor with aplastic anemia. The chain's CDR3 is CASSLARSGARDL.